This TCR beta chain was obtained from a study of technical replicates of blood from a handful of donors. The V gene's germline CDR1 is LGHNA and CDR2 YNFKEQ. The CDR3 sequence is 16 residues long. With 4 bases removed from V and 3 bases from J, the gap between germline ends came to 18 bases. This table comes from immunoSEQ multiplex PCR, and its TCRdb copy is limited to in-frame clones, with some not included. This sample has tens of thousands of clones, with 94% found just once. The sequencing sample was made of T cells isolated from PBMCs. This receptor was taken from a human donor in good health. V usage is TRBV4-2 and J usage is TRBJ2-5; D is perhaps TRBD2 (7 bases). This chain's CDR3 is CASSPSRGGGEETQYF. CDR3 DNA: TGTGCCAGCAGCCCCTCAAGAGGCGGGGGCGAAGAGACCCAGTACTTC.